This T cell receptor (beta chain) comes out of a study of T-cell reconstitution after alpha-beta-depleted transplantation in children. This sample's TCRbeta library carried unique molecular identifier barcodes. One entry per CDR3 protein, called by TCRdb with MiXCR from the PCR reads. The sample has almost 600,000 distinct CDR3 sequences, more than 20% seen once; the top ten hold 30% to 40%. CDR1 and CDR2 from the germline V gene are SGHRS and YFSETQ. Trimming took 3 bases from V and 5 from J, leaving 12 bases between them. CDR3 length equals 13 residues. The study's findings and limits: The study reportedly traced alpha-beta T cells about two months after transplant to several hundred expanded graft clones. There were some patients whose high TCRbeta diversity at day 60 came from surviving recipient T cells and thymic progenitors.

A remark on this clonotype: Its antigen is not identified.

Sample: PBMCs, taken before TCRalphabeta/CD19-depleted stem cell transplant. V usage is TRBV5-1 and J usage is TRBJ2-7, with D possibly being TRBD2 (6 bases). The sequence derives from a boy younger than two with Wiskott-Aldrich syndrome, due to receive a stem cell transplant. As DNA, the CDR3 is TGCGCCAGCAGCTCCGCCTGGGGGGACGAGCAGTACTTC. Its protein is CASSSAWGDEQYF.